These 13 T cell receptor beta chains originate from one sample sequenced in a study of blood T cell repertoires in COVID-19. Generated by immunoSEQ multiplex PCR, the TCRdb table keeps only in-frame clones and is missing some. This sample has 150,000 to 170,000 clones, with about 79% found just once. Sequencing was carried out using peripheral blood. All receptors derive from a woman aged 55-75 years with acute or convalescent COVID-19.

The J gene is TRBJ2-1, the V gene TRBV9; D possibly corresponds to TRBD2 (6 bases). CDR1 SGDLS and CDR2 YYNGEE come from the germline V gene. Trimming took 0 bases from V and 4 from J, leaving 11 bases between them. This CDR3 contains 15 residues. The CDR3 sequence: CASSVDGGEYNEQFF. In nucleotides, the CDR3 is TGTGCCAGCAGCGTAGATGGCGGGGAGTACAATGAGCAGTTCTTC.

In this sample, this clone turned up once. The chain couples TRBV6-2 or TRBV6-3 to TRBJ2-1, with 11 nucleotides matching TRBD2. Per germline, CDR1 MNHEY and CDR2 SVGEGT. V was pared by 4 bases and J by 7 bases, with 9 bases of the junction left unmatched. The CDR3 runs to 16 residues. In nucleotides, the CDR3 is TGTGCCAGCAGTTCCCCTAGCGGGGGGCATTTGAATGAGCAGTTCTTC. Translated, it gives CASSSPSGGHLNEQFF.

The chain has TRBV12-3 or TRBV12-4 and TRBJ2-3, with unresolved D. The CDR3 is 13 residues long. Trimming cost V 5 bases and J 4 bases, with 10 bases left between them. The CDR3 DNA follows: TGTGCCAGCAGTCCACCGCGGCCAGATACGCAGTATTTT. Translating gives CASSPPRPDTQYF.

This rearrangement joins TRBV28 to TRBJ1-2; D call uncertain. Germline loops: CDR1 MDHEN, CDR2 SYDVKM. The CDR3 covers 12 residues. Trimming stripped 6 bases from V and 1 base from J, with 6 bases between. The CDR3 loop reads CASRLNNYGYTF. The CDR3 DNA is TGTGCCAGCAGACTTAATAACTATGGCTACACCTTC.

The chain has TRBV7-6 and TRBJ2-2, with D perhaps matching TRBD2 (6 bases). Germline V gene lookup returns CDR1 SGHVS and CDR2 FNYEAQ. The CDR3 spans 14 residues. Trimming shortened V by 5 bases and J by 4 bases, and 11 bases separated the two germline ends. The CDR3 sequence is CASSARLVTGELFF. As DNA, the CDR3 is TGTGCCAGCAGCGCCCGACTAGTCACCGGGGAGCTGTTTTTT.

This clone has a handful of counts. The junction differs from germline at one of its ends, possibly a read error. V is TRBV7-7 and J is TRBJ1-1; 8 bases map to TRBD1. Per germline, CDR1 SSHAT and CDR2 FNYEAQ (reference sequence). CDR3 length: 17 residues. CDR3 DNA: TGTGCTAGCAGCTCCCGTAAGGGGACAGGTGGGAACACTGAAGCTTTCTTT. It is translated as CASSSRKGTGGNTEAFF.

V is TRBV5-1 and J is TRBJ2-3; D is ambiguous. The CDR3 length is 15 residues. The germline V gene has CDR1 SGHRS and CDR2 YFSETQ. V was shortened by 3 bases and J by 1 base, with 12 bases between the two germline ends. CDR3: CASSSVQPGTDTQYF. In DNA form, the CDR3 reads TGCGCCAGCAGCTCGGTACAGCCCGGCACAGATACGCAGTATTTT.

The V call is TRBV19, the J call TRBJ1-5, with D possibly being TRBD1 (5 bases). The CDR3 runs 13 residues. V lost 3 bases, J lost 5 bases, and 8 bases lay in between. CDR1 and CDR2 from the germline V gene are LNHDA and SQIVND (reference sequence). CDR3 protein: CASSIVGDQPQHF. CDR3 DNA: TGTGCCAGTAGTATTGTAGGGGATCAGCCCCAGCATTTT.

This clone showed up just once. This rearrangement joins TRBV11-3 to TRBJ2-2; 11 positions agree with TRBD2. Per germline, CDR1 SGHNT and CDR2 YENEEA. The V segment lost 4 bases and the J segment 10 bases; nucleotides outside the gene matches: 8. The CDR3 has 15 residues. The CDR3 nucleotides read TGTGCCAGCAGCTCGCTAGCGGGGGGTACGCAGGAGCTGTTTTTT. Translating gives CASSSLAGGTQELFF.

The V and J genes are TRBV25-1 and TRBJ2-2; maybe TRBD1 (5 bases). The length of the CDR3 is 15 residues. V was shortened by 1 base and J by 6 bases, with 12 bases between the two germline ends. The germline CDR1 and CDR2 sequences are MGHDK and SYGVNS. This chain's CDR3 is CASSESGLSAGELFF. The CDR3 DNA is TGTGCCAGCAGTGAATCAGGGCTAAGTGCCGGGGAGCTGTTTTTT.

Turning to this clone: The junction and the germline gene differ at one end; a read error may be behind it. This chain joins TRBV30 and TRBJ1-6, with D tentatively TRBD1 (6 bases). Germline values: CDR1 GTSNPN, CDR2 SVGIG (reference sequence). CDR3 length: 13 residues. For the CDR3, the DNA is TGTGCTTGGACGAGGGACAATGGTTCACCCCTCCACTTT. This sequence encodes CAWTRDNGSPLHF.

The J gene is TRBJ2-2, the V gene TRBV1; no check of the table's D call, TRBD1, against the DNA was made. TRBV1 is noted as a pseudogene. The CDR3 runs to 16 residues. The CDR3 protein is CTSSQVGAANTGELFF. In DNA form, the CDR3 reads TGCACCAGCAGCCAAGTGGGGGCAGCGAACACCGGGGAGCTGTTTTTT.

The chain uses TRBV7-3 and TRBJ2-1; TRBD2 matches at 11 bases. With 5 bases clipped from V and 6 bases from J, the junction kept 6 bases outside the gene matches. Per the germline V gene, CDR1 is SGHTA and CDR2 is FQGTGA. The CDR3 runs to 15 residues. In nucleotides, the CDR3 is TGTGCCAGCAGCATACTAGCGGGGGCGTTCAATGAGCAGTTCTTC. Translating gives CASSILAGAFNEQFF.